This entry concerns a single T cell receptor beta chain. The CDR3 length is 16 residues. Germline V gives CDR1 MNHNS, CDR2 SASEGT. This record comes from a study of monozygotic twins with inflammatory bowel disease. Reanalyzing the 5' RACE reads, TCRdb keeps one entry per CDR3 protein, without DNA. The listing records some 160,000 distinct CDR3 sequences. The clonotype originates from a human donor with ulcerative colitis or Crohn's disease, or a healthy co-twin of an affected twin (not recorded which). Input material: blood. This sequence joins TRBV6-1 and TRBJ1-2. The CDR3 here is CASSDLGGGVFYGYTF.